This T cell receptor (beta chain) was retrieved from a study of blood T cell repertoires in COVID-19. Produced via immunoSEQ multiplex PCR; TCRdb's table is partial and in-frame only. The table records 50,000 to 55,000 clones, 65% to 85% of them present only once. This CDR3 comprises 14 residues. Germline V gives CDR1 MNHEY, CDR2 SMNVEV (reference sequence). Trimming left V 0 bases short and J 4 bases short, with 9 bases between. The sample consisted of peripheral blood. This receptor was identified in a man older than 75 with COVID-19, enrolled during active disease. The rearrangement uses TRBV27 and TRBJ1-1, with a weak D call TRBD1 (5 bases). CDR3 residues: CASSLSGGITEAFF. CDR3 nucleotides: TGTGCCAGCAGTTTATCGGGGGGTATCACTGAAGCTTTCTTT.